This T cell receptor (beta chain) was recorded in a study of blood T cells in healthy people across ages. This clonotype has a count of ten or more. The use of a sample-barcoded 5' primer and a J-beta primer mix characterized a second PCR of about 7 to 12 cycles. TCRdb redid the calling of the 5' RACE reads with MiXCR, one entry per CDR3 protein. The table has around 1,000,000 distinct CDR3 sequences, around two fifths seen once. CDR3 length equals 13 residues. The V end lost 0 bases, the J end lost 1 base, and 6 bases lay between the germline ends. The germline CDR1 and CDR2 sequences are DFQATT and SNEGSKA (reference sequence).

The sequence was obtained from a man between 18 and 35 years old in good health. V and J are TRBV20-1 and TRBJ1-1; D remains unclear. Sequencing was done on a sample of blood. This chain's CDR3 is CSARDGRNTEAFF. The CDR3 DNA is TGCAGTGCTAGAGATGGGAGGAACACTGAAGCTTTCTTT.